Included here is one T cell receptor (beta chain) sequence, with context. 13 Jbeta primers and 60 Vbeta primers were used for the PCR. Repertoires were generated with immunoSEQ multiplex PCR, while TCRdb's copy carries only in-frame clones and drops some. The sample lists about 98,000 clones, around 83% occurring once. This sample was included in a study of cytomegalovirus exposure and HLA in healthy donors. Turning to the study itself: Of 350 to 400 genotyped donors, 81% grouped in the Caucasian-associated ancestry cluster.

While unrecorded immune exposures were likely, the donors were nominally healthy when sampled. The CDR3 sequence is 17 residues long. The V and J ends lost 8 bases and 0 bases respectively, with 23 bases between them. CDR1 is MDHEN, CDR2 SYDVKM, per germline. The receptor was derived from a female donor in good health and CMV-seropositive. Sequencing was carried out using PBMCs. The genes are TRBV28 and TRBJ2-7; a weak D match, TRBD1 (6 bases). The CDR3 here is CASRTLHTRDNSYEQYF. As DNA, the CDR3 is TGTGCCAGCCGAACGTTGCATACCCGGGACAACTCCTACGAGCAGTACTTC.